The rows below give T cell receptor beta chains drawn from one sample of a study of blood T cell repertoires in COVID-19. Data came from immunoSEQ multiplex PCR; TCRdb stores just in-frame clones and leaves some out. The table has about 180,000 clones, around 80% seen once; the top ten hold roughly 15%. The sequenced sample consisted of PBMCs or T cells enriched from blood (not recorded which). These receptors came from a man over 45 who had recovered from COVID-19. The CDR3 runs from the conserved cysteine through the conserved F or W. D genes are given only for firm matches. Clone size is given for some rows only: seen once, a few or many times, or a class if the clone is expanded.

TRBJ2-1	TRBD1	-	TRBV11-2	CASSREGTGEQFF	TGTGCCAGCAGCCGCGAAGGGACAGGCGAGCAGTTCTTC
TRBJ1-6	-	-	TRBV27	CASSLAPGARDSPLHF	TGTGCCAGCAGTCTTGCGCCGGGCGCGAGGGATTCACCCCTCCACTTT
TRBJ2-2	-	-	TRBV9	CASSVGLSNTGELFF	TGTGCCAGCAGCGTAGGTCTGTCGAACACCGGGGAGCTGTTTTTT
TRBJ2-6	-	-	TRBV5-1	CASSLVGEMLVSGANVLTF	TGCGCCAGCAGCTTGGTTGGGGAGATGTTGGTGTCTGGGGCCAACGTCCTGACTTTC
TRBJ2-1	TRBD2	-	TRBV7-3	CASSLKAAGGPFEQFF	TGTGCCAGCAGCTTAAAAGCGGCGGGGGGGCCGTTTGAGCAGTTCTTC
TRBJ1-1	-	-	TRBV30	CAWSVLQGTEAFF	TGTGCCTGGAGTGTACTTCAGGGCACTGAAGCTTTCTTT
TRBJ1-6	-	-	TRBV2	CASSEAFRVRSPLHF	TGTGCCAGCAGTGAAGCCTTCAGGGTGAGGTCACCCCTCCACTTT
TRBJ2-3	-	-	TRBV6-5	CASIRLPTSTDTQYF	TGTGCCAGCATCCGACTTCCCACTAGCACAGATACGCAGTATTTT
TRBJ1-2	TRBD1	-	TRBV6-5	CASTFGQGRYGYTF	TGTGCCAGCACCTTCGGACAGGGCCGGTATGGCTACACCTTC
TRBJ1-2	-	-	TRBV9	CASSVDRGPRPVFF	TGTGCCAGCAGCGTAGATAGAGGGCCTCGTCCTGTTTTTTTC
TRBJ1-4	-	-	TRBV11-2	CASTDRLGVEKLFF	TGTGCCAGCACCGATCGTTTAGGAGTTGAAAAACTGTTTTTT
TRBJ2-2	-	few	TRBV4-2	CASSQDPGIGELFF	TGTGCCAGCAGCCAAGATCCCGGGATCGGGGAGCTGTTTTTT
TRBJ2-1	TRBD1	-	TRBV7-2	CASSWTGDRQFF	TGTGCCAGCAGCTGGACAGGGGATAGGCAGTTCTTC
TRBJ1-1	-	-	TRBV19	CASGGGGYTEAFF	TGTGCCAGTGGGGGTGGAGGGTACACTGAAGCTTTCTTT
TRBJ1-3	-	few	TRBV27	CASSLVPGIGNTIYF	TGTGCCAGCAGCTTAGTGCCGGGGATTGGAAACACCATATATTTT
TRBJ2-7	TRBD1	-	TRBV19	CASSDHERGREQYF	TGTGCCAGTAGCGACCATGAGAGGGGGCGGGAGCAGTACTTC
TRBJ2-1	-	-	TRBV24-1	CATSGAGSDEQFF	TGTGCCACCAGTGGGGCAGGGTCGGATGAGCAGTTCTTC
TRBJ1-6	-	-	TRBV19	CASSEDRRRSYNSPLHF	TGTGCCAGTAGCGAAGACAGGCGACGCTCCTATAATTCACCCCTCCACTTT
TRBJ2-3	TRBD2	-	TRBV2	CASRKGLAGTDTQYF	TGTGCCAGCAGGAAGGGACTAGCGGGCACAGATACGCAGTATTTT
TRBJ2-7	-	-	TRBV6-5	CASSYSREQTGEQYF	TGTGCCAGCAGTTACTCCCGGGAACAGACGGGCGAGCAGTACTTC
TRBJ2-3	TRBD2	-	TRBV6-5	CASSYQRGPNTDTQYF	TGTGCCAGCAGTTACCAGCGGGGGCCTAACACAGATACGCAGTATTTT
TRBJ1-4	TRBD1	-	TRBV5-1	CASSLGNGFDREDEKLFF	TGCGCCAGCAGCTTGGGAAATGGGTTCGACAGGGAGGACGAAAAACTGTTTTTT
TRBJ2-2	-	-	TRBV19	CASMARVVNTGELFF	TGTGCCAGTATGGCCAGGGTAGTGAACACCGGGGAGCTGTTTTTT
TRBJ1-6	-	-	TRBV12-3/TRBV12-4	CASSLGLSPLHF	TGTGCCAGCAGTTTGGGGCTCTCACCCCTCCACTTT
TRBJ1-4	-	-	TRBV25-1	CASSSTGTSGKLFF	TGTGCCAGCAGCTCTACAGGGACCTCCGGAAAACTGTTTTTT
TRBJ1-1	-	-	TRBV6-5	CASRIRDNTEAFF	TGTGCCAGCAGGATCAGGGATAACACTGAAGCTTTCTTT
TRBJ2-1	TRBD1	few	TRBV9	CASSVGTGGTNEQFF	TGTGCCAGCAGCGTAGGGACAGGGGGCACCAATGAGCAGTTCTTC
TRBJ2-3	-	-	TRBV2	CASLVDTQYF	TGTGCCAGCCTTGTGGATACGCAGTATTTT
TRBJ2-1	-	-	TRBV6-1	CASSEQKYQFNEQFF	TGTGCCAGCAGTGAACAGAAGTACCAATTCAATGAGCAGTTCTTC
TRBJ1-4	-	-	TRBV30	CAWAQGPSSTNEKLFF	TGTGCCTGGGCACAGGGTCCCAGTTCGACTAATGAAAAACTGTTTTTT
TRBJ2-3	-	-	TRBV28	CASIPVGPRSTDTQYF	TGTGCCAGCATCCCCGTTGGGCCCAGGAGCACAGATACGCAGTATTTT
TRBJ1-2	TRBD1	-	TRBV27	CASTGQGTWGYTF	TGTGCCAGCACCGGACAGGGTACTTGGGGCTACACCTTC
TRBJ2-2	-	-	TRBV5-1	CASSWTTSPGELFF	TGCGCCAGCAGCTGGACGACTAGTCCCGGGGAGCTGTTTTTT
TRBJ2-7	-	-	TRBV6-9	CARHERGTVTLHEQYF	TGTGCCAGACATGAGAGAGGAACCGTCACCTTACACGAGCAGTACTTC
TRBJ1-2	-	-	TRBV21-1	CASSKDRDRVYGYTF	TGTGCCAGCAGCAAAGATCGGGACAGGGTCTATGGCTACACCTTC
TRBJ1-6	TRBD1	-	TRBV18	CASSPDRGNSPLHF	TGTGCCAGCTCACCGGACAGGGGTAATTCACCCCTCCACTTT
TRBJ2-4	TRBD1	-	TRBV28	CASSLRGLRDRAHIQYF	TGTGCCAGCAGTTTAAGGGGCCTGAGGGACAGGGCCCACATTCAGTACTTC
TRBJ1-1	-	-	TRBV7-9	CASSLEGSTEAFF	TGTGCCAGCAGCTTAGAGGGGTCGACTGAAGCTTTCTTT
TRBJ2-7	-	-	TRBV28	CASSLLQGRRGLYEQYF	TGTGCCAGCAGTTTGCTGCAGGGTAGGAGGGGCCTCTACGAGCAGTACTTC
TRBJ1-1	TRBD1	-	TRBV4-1	CASSPRWQGGTEAFF	TGCGCCAGCAGCCCCCGGTGGCAGGGGGGCACTGAAGCTTTCTTT
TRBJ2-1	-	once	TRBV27	CASSLGRANEQFF	TGTGCCAGCAGTTTGGGCAGGGCCAATGAGCAGTTCTTC
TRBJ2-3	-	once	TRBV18	CASSPLREQLDTQYF	TGTGCCAGCTCTCCACTAAGGGAGCAGTTAGATACGCAGTATTTT
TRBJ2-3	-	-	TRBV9	CASSVHLLSTDTQYF	TGTGCCAGCAGCGTACACTTGCTCAGCACAGATACGCAGTATTTT
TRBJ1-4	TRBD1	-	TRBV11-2	CASSEWTGNNEKLFF	TGTGCCAGCAGCGAGTGGACAGGAAATAATGAAAAACTGTTTTTT
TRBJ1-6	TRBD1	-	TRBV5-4	CASSLGDRNSPLHF	TGTGCCAGCAGCTTAGGGGACAGAAATTCACCCCTCCACTTT
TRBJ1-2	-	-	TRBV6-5	CASSNSYSGSGGYTF	TGTGCCAGCAGTAACTCATACAGTGGTTCTGGGGGCTACACCTTC
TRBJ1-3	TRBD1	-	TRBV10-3	CAIGQGGNTIYF	TGTGCCATCGGACAGGGGGGAAACACCATATATTTT
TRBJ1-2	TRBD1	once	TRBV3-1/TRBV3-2	CASSRTGDTGNYGYTF	TGTGCCAGCAGCCGGACAGGGGATACGGGAAACTATGGCTACACCTTC
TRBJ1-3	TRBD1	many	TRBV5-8	CASSLRTGSGNTIYF	TGTGCCAGCAGCCTAAGGACAGGGTCTGGAAACACCATATATTTT
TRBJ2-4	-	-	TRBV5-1	CASSLAGEEVGIQYF	TGCGCCAGCAGCTTGGCCGGGGAGGAGGTCGGCATTCAGTACTTC
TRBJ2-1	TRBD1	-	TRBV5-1	CVSSWGQGAGNEQFF	TGCGTCAGCAGCTGGGGACAGGGGGCTGGAAATGAGCAGTTCTTC
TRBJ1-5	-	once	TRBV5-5	CASSPRQINQPQHF	TGTGCCAGCAGCCCAAGACAGATTAATCAGCCCCAGCATTTT
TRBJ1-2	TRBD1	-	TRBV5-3	CARSSGGQIFGYTF	TGTGCCAGAAGCTCAGGGGGCCAAATATTTGGCTACACCTTC
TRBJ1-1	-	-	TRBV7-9	CASSLGGPEAFF	TGTGCCAGCAGCTTAGGGGGCCCTGAAGCTTTCTTT
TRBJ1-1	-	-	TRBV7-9	CASTFAGQLTEAFF	TGTGCCAGCACCTTCGCTGGACAGCTCACTGAAGCTTTCTTT